This T cell receptor (beta chain) was identified in a study of OX40 agonist ivuxolimab in advanced cancers. Background on the study: Ivuxolimab was delivered to patients intravenously every 2 weeks at doses spanning 0.01 to 10 mg/kg.

Autoimmune disease history or systemic immunosuppression excluded patients. Study-wide results and limits: People who partly responded at 0.1-3.0 mg/kg had some of the least clonal expansion seen. The specificity for antigen of the expanded peripheral T cells was not determined.

The method was immunoSEQ multiplex PCR; TCRdb's version includes in-frame clones alone and lacks a portion of them. The sample carries nearly 70,000 clones, 70% to 90% recorded once. Germline V lookup: CDR1 SGHRS, CDR2 YFSETQ. CDR3 length: 13 residues. Remarks on this clone: The antigen remains unidentified. The junction and the germline gene differ at one end; a read error may be behind it.

The V and J genes are TRBV5-1 and TRBJ2-7; D unresolved. The sequence was obtained from an adult with an advanced solid tumor such as melanoma, head and neck, liver or kidney cancer. Sequencing was performed on CD4+ or CD8+ T cells sorted from blood, taken in a trial of the OX40 agonist ivuxolimab. The CDR3 sequence is CASGDGSSHEQYF. CDR3 sequence (DNA): TGCGCCAGCGGAGACGGCTCCTCCCACGAGCAGTACTTC. Complete variable domain (other parts from reference TRBV5-1 and TRBJ2-7): KAGVTQTPRYLIKTRGQQVTLSCSPISGHRSVSWYQQTPGQGLQFLFEYFSETQRNKGNFPGRFSGRQFSNSRSEMNVSTLELGDSALYLCASGDGSSHEQYFGPGTRLTVT.